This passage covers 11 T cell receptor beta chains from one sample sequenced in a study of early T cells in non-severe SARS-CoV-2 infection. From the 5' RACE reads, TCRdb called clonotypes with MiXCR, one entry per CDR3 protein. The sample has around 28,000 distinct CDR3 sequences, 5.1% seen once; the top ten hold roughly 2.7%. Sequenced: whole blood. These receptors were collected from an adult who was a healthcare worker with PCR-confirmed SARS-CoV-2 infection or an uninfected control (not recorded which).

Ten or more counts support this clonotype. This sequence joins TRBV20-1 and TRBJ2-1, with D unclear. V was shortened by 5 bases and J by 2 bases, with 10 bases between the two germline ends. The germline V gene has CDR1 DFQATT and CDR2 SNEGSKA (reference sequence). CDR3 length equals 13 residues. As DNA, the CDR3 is TGCAGTGCTCCCGGTGGACCCTACAATGAGCAGTTCTTC. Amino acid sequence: CSAPGGPYNEQFF.

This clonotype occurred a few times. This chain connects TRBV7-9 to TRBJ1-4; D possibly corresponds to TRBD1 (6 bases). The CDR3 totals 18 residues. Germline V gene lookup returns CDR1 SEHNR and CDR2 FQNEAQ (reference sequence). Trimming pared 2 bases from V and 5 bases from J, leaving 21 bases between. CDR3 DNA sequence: TGTGCCAGCAGCTTAACTAGGTCCCTCCGGGGGGCCAATGAAAAACTGTTTTTT. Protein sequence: CASSLTRSLRGANEKLFF.

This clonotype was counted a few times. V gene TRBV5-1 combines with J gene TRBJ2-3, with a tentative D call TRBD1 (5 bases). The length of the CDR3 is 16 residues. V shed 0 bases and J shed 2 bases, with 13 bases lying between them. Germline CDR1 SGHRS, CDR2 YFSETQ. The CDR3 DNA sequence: TGCGCCAGCAGCTTGGACAGGCCTTCTTCCACAGATACGCAGTATTTT. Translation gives CASSLDRPSSTDTQYF.

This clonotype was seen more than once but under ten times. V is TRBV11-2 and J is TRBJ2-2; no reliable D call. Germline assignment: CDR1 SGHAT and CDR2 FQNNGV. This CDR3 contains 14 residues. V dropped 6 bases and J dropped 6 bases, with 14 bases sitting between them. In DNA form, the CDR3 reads TGTGCCAGCAGATTAAGCCGGGTTCCCGGGGAGCTGTTTTTT. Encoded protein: CASRLSRVPGELFF.

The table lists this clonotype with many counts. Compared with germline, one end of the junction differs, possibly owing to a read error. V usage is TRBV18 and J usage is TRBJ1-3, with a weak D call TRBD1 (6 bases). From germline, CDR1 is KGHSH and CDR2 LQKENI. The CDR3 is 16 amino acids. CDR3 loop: CASSPPRTAAGNTTYF. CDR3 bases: TGTGCCAGCTCACCCCCGCGGACAGCAGCTGGAAACACCACATATTTT.

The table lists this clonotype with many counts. CDR3: CASSVADRNNSPLHF. CDR3 sequence (DNA): TGTGCCAGCAGTGTTGCGGACAGAAATAATTCACCCCTCCACTTT. The rearrangement uses TRBV28 and TRBJ1-6; maybe TRBD1 (6 bases). Trimming removed 5 bases from V and 5 bases from J, with 13 bases in between. Germline CDR1 is MDHEN and CDR2 is SYDVKM. The CDR3 is 15 residues long.

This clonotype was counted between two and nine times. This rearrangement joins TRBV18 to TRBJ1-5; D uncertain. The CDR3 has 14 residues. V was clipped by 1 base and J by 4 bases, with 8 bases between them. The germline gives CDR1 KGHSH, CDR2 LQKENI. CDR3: CASSPQNLNQPQHF. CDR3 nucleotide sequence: TGTGCCAGCTCACCACAGAATCTTAATCAGCCCCAGCATTTT.

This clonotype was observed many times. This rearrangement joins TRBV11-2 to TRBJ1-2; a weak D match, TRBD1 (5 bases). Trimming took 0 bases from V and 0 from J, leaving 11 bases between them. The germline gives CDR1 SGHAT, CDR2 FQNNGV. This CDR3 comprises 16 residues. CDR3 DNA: TGTGCCAGCAGCTTAGACCCGACAGATTCTAACTATGGCTACACCTTC. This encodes CASSLDPTDSNYGYTF.

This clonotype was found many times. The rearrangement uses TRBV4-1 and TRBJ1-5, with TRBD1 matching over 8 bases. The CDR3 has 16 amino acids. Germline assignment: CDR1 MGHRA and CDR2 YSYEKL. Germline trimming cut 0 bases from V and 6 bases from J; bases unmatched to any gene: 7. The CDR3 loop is CASSQELAGGVQPQHF. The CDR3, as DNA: TGCGCCAGCAGCCAAGAGTTGGCAGGGGGCGTTCAGCCCCAGCATTTT.

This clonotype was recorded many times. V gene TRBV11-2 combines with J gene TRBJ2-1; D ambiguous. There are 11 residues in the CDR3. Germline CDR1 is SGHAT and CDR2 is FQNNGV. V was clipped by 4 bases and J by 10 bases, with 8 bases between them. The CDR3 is CASSSVWEQFF. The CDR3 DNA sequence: TGTGCCAGCAGCTCCGTGTGGGAGCAGTTCTTC.

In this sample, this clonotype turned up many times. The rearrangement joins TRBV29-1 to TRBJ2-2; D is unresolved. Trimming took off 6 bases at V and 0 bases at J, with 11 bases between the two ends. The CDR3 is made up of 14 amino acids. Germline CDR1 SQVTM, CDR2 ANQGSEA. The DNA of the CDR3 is TGCAGCGTCGCGAAGGCTACGAACACCGGGGAGCTGTTTTTT. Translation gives CSVAKATNTGELFF.